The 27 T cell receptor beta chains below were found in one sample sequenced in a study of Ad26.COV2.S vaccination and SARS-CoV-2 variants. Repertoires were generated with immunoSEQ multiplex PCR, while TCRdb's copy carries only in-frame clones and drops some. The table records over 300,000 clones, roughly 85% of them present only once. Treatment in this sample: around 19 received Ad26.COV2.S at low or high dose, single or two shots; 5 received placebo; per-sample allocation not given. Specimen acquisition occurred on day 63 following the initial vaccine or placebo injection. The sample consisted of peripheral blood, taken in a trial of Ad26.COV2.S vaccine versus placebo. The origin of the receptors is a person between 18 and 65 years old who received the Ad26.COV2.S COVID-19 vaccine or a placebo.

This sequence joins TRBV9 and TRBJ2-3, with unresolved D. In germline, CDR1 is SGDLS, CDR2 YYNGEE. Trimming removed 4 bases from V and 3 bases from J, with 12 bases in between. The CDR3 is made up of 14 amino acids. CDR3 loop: CASSPSTGTDTQYF. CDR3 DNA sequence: TGTGCCAGCAGCCCGAGCACTGGGACAGATACGCAGTATTTT.

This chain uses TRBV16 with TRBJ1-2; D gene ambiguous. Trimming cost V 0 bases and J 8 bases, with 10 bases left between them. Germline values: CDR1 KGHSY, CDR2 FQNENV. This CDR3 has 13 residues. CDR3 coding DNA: TGTGCCAGCAGCCAATCGTGGGTCATAGGCTACACCTTC. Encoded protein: CASSQSWVIGYTF. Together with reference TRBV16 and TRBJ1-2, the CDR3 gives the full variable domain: GEEVAQTPKHLVRGEGQKAKLYCAPIKGHSYVFWYQQVLKNEFKFLISFQNENVFDETGMPKERFSAKCLPNSPCSLEIQATKLEDSAVYFCASSQSWVIGYTFGSGTRLTVV.

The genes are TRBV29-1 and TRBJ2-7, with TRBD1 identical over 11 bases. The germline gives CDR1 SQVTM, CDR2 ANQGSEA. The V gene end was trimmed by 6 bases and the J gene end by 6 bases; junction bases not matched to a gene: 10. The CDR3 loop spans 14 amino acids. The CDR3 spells CSVETGQGAGEQYF. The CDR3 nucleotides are TGCAGCGTAGAGACCGGACAGGGGGCGGGCGAGCAGTACTTC.

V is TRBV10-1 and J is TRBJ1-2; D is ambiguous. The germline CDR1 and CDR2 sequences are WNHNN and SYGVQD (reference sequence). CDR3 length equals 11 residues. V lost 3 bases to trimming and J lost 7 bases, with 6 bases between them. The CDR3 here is CASSDVGGYTF. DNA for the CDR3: TGCGCCAGCAGTGATGTGGGTGGCTACACCTTC.

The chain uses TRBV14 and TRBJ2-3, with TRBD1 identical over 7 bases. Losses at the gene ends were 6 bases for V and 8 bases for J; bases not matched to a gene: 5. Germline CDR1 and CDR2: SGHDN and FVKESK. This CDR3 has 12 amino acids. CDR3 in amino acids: CASSLNRGTQYF. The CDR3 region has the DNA TGTGCCAGCAGTCTAAACAGGGGTACGCAGTATTTT.

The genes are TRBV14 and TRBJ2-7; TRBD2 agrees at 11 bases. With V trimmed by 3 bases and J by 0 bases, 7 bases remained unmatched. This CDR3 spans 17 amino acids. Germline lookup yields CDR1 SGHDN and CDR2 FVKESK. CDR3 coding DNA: TGTGCCAGCAGCCAGGGACTAGCGGAACTCAGCTCCTACGAGCAGTACTTC. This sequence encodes CASSQGLAELSSYEQYF.

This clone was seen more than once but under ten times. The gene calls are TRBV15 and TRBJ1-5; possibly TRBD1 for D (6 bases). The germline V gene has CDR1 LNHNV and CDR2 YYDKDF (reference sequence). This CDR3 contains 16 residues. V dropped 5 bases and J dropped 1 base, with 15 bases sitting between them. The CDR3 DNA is TGTGCCACCAGCTCTCAACAGGGTCGGAGCAATCAGCCCCAGCATTTT. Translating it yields CATSSQQGRSNQPQHF.

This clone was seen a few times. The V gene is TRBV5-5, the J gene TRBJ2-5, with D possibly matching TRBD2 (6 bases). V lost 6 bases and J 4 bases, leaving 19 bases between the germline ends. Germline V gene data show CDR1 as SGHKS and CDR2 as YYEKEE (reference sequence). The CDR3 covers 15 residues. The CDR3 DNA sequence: TGTGCCAGCATCCCCTCTCGTGGTAGCGGAGAGACCCAGTACTTC. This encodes CASIPSRGSGETQYF.

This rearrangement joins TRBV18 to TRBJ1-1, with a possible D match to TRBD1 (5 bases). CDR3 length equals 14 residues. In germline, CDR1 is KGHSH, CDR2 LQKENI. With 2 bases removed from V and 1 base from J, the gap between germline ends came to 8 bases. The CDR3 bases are TGTGCCAGCTCACCAACAGGCAGGAACACTGAAGCTTTCTTT. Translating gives CASSPTGRNTEAFF.

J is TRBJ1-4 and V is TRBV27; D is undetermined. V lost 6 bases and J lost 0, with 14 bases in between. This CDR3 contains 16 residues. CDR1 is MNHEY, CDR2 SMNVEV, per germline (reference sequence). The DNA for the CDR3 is TGTGCCAGCAGCCCCTCCCCGAGCTCAACTAATGAAAAACTGTTTTTT. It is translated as CASSPSPSSTNEKLFF.

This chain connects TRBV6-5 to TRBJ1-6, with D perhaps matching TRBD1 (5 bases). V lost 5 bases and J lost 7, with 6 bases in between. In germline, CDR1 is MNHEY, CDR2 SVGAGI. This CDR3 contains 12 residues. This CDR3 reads CASSRGNSPLHF. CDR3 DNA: TGTGCCAGCAGTAGGGGCAATTCACCCCTCCACTTT.

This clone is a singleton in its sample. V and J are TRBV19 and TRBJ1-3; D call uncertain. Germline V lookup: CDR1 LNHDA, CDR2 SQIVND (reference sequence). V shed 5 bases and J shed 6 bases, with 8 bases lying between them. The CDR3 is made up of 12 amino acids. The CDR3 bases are TGTGCCAGTAGTTCACGGGTAAACACCATATATTTT. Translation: CASSSRVNTIYF.

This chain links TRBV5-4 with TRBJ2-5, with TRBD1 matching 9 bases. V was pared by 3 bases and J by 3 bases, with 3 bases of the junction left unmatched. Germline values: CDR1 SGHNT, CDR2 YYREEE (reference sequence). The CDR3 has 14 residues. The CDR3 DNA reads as TGTGCCAGCAGCTCCCGGACAGGGGAAGAGACCCAGTACTTC. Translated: CASSSRTGEETQYF. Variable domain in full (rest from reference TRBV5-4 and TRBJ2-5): ETGVTQSPTHLIKTRGQQVTLRCSSQSGHNTVSWYQQALGQGPQFIFQYYREEENGRGNFPPRFSGLQFPNYSSELNVNALELDDSALYLCASSSRTGEETQYFGPGTRLLVL.

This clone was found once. CDR3 nucleotides: TGTGCCAGCAGCCAAGAAGGGGGATGGGGATCCTACAATGAGCAGTTCTTC. Translating it yields CASSQEGGWGSYNEQFF. The chain employs TRBV4-2 and TRBJ2-1, with D perhaps matching TRBD1 (6 bases). CDR1 and CDR2 (germline): LGHNA, YNFKEQ. The CDR3 has 17 residues. Trimming shortened V by 0 bases and J by 1 base, and 13 bases separated the two germline ends.

The CDR3 region has the DNA TGCGCCAGCAGCCAGGGACCCACGGGACGGAACACTGAAGCTTTCTTT. Amino acids: CASSQGPTGRNTEAFF. This sequence joins TRBV4-3 and TRBJ1-1; a possible D gene is TRBD1 (5 bases). The CDR3 length is 16 residues. Trimming removed 3 bases from V and 1 base from J, with 15 bases in between. Germline CDR1 and CDR2: LGHNA and YSLEER.

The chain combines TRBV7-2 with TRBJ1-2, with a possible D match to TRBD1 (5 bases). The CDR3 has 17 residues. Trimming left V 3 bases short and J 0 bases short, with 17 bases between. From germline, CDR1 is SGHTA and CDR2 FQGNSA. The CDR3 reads CASSFYTGASTNYGYTF. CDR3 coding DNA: TGTGCCAGCAGCTTTTATACAGGAGCCTCGACTAACTATGGCTACACCTTC.

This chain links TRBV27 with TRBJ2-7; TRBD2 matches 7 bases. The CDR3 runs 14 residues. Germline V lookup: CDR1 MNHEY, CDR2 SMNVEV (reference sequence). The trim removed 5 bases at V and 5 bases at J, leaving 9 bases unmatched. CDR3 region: CASSPLASGDEQYF. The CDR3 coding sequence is TGTGCCAGCAGTCCCCTGGCTAGCGGCGACGAGCAGTACTTC.

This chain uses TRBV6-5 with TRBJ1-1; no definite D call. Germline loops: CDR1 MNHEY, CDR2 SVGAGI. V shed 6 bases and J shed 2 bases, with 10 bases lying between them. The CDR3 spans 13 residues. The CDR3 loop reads CASSVLENTEAFF. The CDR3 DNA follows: TGTGCCAGCAGCGTTCTAGAAAACACTGAAGCTTTCTTT.

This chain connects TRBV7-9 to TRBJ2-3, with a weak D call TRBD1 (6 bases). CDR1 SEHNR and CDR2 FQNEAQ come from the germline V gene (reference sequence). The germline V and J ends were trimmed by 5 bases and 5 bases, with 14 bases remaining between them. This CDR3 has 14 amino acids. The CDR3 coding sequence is TGTGCCAGCAGCCCCGGAACAGGGAAAGATACGCAGTATTTT. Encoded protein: CASSPGTGKDTQYF.

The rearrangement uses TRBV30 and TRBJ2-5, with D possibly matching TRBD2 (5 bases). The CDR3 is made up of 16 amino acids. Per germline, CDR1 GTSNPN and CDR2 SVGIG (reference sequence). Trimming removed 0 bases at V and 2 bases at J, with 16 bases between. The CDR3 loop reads CAWSVMPSWEQETQYF. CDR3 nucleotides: TGTGCCTGGAGTGTAATGCCTAGCTGGGAACAAGAGACCCAGTACTTC.

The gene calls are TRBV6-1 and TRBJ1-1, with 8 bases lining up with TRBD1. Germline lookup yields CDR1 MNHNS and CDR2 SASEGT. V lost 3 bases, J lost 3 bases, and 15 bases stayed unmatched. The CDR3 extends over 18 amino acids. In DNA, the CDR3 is TGTGCCAGCAGTGACGCGGCAGGGGGCCGCAGTGCGTACACTGAAGCTTTCTTT. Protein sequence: CASSDAAGGRSAYTEAFF.

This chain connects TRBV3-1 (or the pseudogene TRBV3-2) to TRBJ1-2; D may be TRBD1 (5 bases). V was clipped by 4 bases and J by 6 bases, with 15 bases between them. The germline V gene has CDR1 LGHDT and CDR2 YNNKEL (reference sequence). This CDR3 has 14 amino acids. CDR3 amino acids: CASSRRRGSDGYTF. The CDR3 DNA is TGTGCCAGCAGCCGTAGGAGGGGTAGCGATGGCTACACCTTC.

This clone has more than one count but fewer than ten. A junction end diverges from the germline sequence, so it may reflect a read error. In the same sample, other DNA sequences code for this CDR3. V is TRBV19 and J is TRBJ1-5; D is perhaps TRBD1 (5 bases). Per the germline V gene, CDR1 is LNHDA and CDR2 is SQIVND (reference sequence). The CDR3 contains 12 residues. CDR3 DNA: TGCGCCGGGGGTCTTGGCAATCAGCCCCAGCATTTT. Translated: CAGGLGNQPQHF.

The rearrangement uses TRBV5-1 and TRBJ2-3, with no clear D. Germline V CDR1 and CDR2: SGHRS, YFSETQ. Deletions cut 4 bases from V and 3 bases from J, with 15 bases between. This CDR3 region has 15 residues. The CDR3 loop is CASSQLPESTDTQYF. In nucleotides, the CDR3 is TGCGCCAGCAGCCAGCTTCCGGAGAGTACAGATACGCAGTATTTT.

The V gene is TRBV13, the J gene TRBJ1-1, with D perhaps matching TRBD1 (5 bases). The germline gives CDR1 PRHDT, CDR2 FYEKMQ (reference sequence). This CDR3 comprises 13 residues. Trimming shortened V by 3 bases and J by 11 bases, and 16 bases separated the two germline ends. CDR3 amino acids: CASSLGRSRVAFF. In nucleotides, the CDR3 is TGTGCCAGCAGCTTGGGGCGATCAAGGGTGGCTTTCTTT.

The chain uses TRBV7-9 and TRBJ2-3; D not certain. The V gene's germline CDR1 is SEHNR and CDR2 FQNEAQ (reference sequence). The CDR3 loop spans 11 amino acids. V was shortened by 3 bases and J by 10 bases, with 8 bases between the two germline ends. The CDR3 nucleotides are TGTGCCAGCAGCTTTGGACGGCCGCAGTATTTT. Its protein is CASSFGRPQYF.

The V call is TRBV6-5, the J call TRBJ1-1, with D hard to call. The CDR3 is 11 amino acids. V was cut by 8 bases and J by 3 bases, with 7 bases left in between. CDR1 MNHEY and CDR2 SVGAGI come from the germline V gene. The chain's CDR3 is CASLAHTEAFF. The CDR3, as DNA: TGTGCCAGCTTGGCGCACACTGAAGCTTTCTTT.